These 6 T cell receptor beta chains originate from one sample sequenced in a study of shared clonotypes between healthy human individuals. Here immunoSEQ multiplex PCR was the method, and the copy in TCRdb shows in-frame clones only, minus some. The sample gives about 2 million clones, about 95% of which show up once; roughly 1.1% is in the top ten. Terminally differentiated effector memory CD45RA+ cells were excluded by CCR7 positive selection of CD45RO-negative cells. The sample comprised naive CD8+ T cells sorted from blood. Receptors were obtained from a man in his late teens or twenties in good health.

This clone came up a few times. The chain couples TRBV4-1 to TRBJ2-5; D unresolved. This CDR3 region has 13 residues. CDR1 is MGHRA and CDR2 is YSYEKL in the germline V gene. With 0 bases removed from V and 4 bases from J, the gap between germline ends came to 6 bases. The CDR3 region has the DNA TGCGCCAGCAGCCAAGATCCTGGAGAGACCCAGTACTTC. Its protein product is CASSQDPGETQYF.

The rearrangement links TRBV5-8 to TRBJ2-7; D gene ambiguous. This CDR3 is built from 14 residues. Looked up from germline, CDR1 is SGHTS and CDR2 is YDEGEE. With 4 bases removed from V and 2 bases from J, the gap between germline ends came to 13 bases. The chain's CDR3 is CASSPASHTYEQYF. The CDR3 DNA reads TGTGCCAGCAGCCCGGCCAGCCATACCTACGAGCAGTACTTC.

V gene TRBV13 combines with J gene TRBJ2-7, with a tentative D call TRBD1 (5 bases). This CDR3 contains 14 residues. The V end lost 3 bases, the J end lost 1 base, and 10 bases lay between the germline ends. Germline-derived CDR1 and CDR2 are PRHDT and FYEKMQ (reference sequence). CDR3 sequence reads: CASSFRTHSYEQYF. Here the CDR3 DNA reads TGTGCCAGCAGCTTTCGGACACATTCCTACGAGCAGTACTTC.

The V and J genes are TRBV28 and TRBJ1-5; TRBD1 aligns across 8 bases. The CDR3 consists of 14 residues. The ends lost 7 bases at V and 6 bases at J; junction bases unmatched: 8. Germline V gene sequence: CDR1 MDHEN, CDR2 SYDVKM. The CDR3: CASIEQGVIQPQHF. The CDR3 DNA reads as TGTGCCAGCATTGAACAGGGGGTTATTCAGCCCCAGCATTTT.

V gene TRBV5-4 combines with J gene TRBJ2-2; D is uncertain. Between the trimmed V and J ends, which lost 4 bases and 1 base, there was a span of 5 bases. This CDR3 region has 13 residues. In germline, CDR1 is SGHNT, CDR2 YYREEE (reference sequence). This CDR3 is CASSAWNTGELFF. DNA for the CDR3: TGTGCCAGCAGCGCCTGGAACACCGGGGAGCTGTTTTTT.

The chain combines TRBV4-3 with TRBJ1-1; 7 bases line up with TRBD1. Germline CDR1 and CDR2: LGHNA and YSLEER. V was pared by 0 bases and J by 5 bases, with 9 bases of the junction left unmatched. The CDR3 consists of 16 residues. The CDR3 loop is CASSQDQTGRRTEAFF. DNA for the CDR3: TGCGCCAGCAGCCAAGATCAGACAGGGCGTAGGACTGAAGCTTTCTTT.